This TCR beta chain came from a study of identical twins. Points from the study as a whole: Clonotypes of the beta chain that were abundant in cord blood carried fewer insertions (memory repertoires showed none). Out-of-frame beta chain sequences displayed weaker excess sharing between twins. Modeled out-of-frame TCR alpha sharing in monozygotic twins fell below observed levels.

This CDR3 has 14 residues. V gave up 4 bases and J gave up 5 bases, with 13 bases separating them. Germline V gene sequence: CDR1 LGHDT, CDR2 YNNKEL (reference sequence). This clonotype showed up just a few times. Its antigen is unknown. Template switching added a universal primer binding site, and final cDNA carried unique molecular identifiers. Each CDR3 protein gets one entry after TCRdb re-called the 5' RACE reads with MiXCR. This table holds some 630,000 distinct CDR3 sequences, about 7.6% found once. This sample was also put to use in a study of yellow fever vaccine responses in identical twins.

The rearrangement uses TRBV3-1 and TRBJ2-3; D may correspond to TRBD1 or TRBD2 (5 bases each). The sequenced sample consisted of PBMCs. This TCR was recovered from a young woman in good health. The CDR3 sequence: CASSRGPGGDTQYF. In nucleotides, the CDR3 is TGTGCCAGCAGCCGGGGCCCCGGAGGAGATACGCAGTATTTT.